The T cell receptor (beta chain) under discussion was sequenced for a study of blood T cells in healthy people across ages. Across the whole study: Template switching picked up about one barcoded beta molecule for each two T cells.

Comments on this clonotype: One junction end does not reproduce the germline sequence, and a read error may be involved.

Per germline, CDR1 MNHEY and CDR2 SMNVEV (reference sequence). The CDR3 covers 14 residues. For the second PCR, which ran for about 7 to 12 cycles, a sample-barcoded 5' primer and a J-beta primer mix were used. All cDNA molecules were each tagged by a template-switch adaptor with 12 random nucleotides. TCRdb re-called the 5' RACE reads with MiXCR, one entry per CDR3 protein. The sample lists about 1.7 million distinct CDR3 sequences, under 30% occurring once. There were healthy Caucasian individuals from Russia, aged 6 to 90, serving as donors. This TCR was sampled from a woman younger than 45 in good health. Input material: blood. The rearrangement links TRBV27 to TRBJ2-7; 7 nucleotides line up with TRBD1. The CDR3 sequence: CACSPRQGTYEQYF. DNA of the CDR3: TGTGCCTGCAGCCCTCGACAGGGAACCTACGAGCAGTACTTC.